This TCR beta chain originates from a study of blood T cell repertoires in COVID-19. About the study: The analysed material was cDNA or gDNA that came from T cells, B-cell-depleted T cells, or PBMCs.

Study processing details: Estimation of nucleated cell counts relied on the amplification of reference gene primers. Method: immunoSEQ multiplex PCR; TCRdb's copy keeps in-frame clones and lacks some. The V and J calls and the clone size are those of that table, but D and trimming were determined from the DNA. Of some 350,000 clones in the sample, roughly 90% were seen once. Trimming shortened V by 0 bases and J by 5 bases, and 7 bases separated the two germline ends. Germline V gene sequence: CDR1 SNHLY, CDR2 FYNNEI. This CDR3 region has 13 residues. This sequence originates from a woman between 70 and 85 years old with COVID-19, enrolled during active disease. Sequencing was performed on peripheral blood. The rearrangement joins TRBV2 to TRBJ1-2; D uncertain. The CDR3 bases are TGTGCCAGCAGTGAAGCCGTGACTTATGGCTACACCTTC. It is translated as CASSEAVTYGYTF.